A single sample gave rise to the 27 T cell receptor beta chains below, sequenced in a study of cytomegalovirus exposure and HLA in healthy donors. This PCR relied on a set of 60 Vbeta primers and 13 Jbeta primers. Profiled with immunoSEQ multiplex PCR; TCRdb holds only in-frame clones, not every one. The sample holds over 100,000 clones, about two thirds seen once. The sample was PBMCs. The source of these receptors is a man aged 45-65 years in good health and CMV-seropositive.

The CDR3 DNA reads as TGTGCCAGCAGCTTGGCCGTGTGGGACAGCTATGGCTACACCTTC. It specifies CASSLAVWDSYGYTF. The chain uses TRBV5-5 and TRBJ1-2; 7 bases are shared with TRBD1. V lost 0 bases and J lost 4; bases outside the gene matches: 6. The germline gives CDR1 SGHKS, CDR2 YYEKEE (reference sequence). The CDR3 is 15 amino acids. The full variable domain, rest sourced from reference TRBV5-5 and TRBJ1-2, is DAGVTQSPTHLIKTRGQQVTLRCSPISGHKSVSWYQQVLGQGPQFIFQYYEKEERGRGNFPDRFSARQFPNYSSELNVNALLLGDSALYLCASSLAVWDSYGYTFGSGTRLTVV.

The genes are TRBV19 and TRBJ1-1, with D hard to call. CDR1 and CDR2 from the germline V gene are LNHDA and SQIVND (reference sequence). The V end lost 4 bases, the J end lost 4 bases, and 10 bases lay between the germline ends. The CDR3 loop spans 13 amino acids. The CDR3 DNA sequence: TGTGCCAGTAGTAATCAAGCGGCCACTGAAGCTTTCTTT. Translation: CASSNQAATEAFF. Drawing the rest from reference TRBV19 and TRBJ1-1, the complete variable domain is DGGITQSPKYLFRKEGQNVTLSCEQNLNHDAMYWYRQDPGQGLRLIYYSQIVNDFQKGDIAEGYSVSREKKESFPLTVTSAQKNPTAFYLCASSNQAATEAFFGQGTRLTVV.

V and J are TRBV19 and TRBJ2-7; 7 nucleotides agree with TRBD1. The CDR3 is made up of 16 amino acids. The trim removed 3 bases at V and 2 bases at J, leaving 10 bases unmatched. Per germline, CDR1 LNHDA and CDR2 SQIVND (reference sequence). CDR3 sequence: CASSIASTGNAYEQYF. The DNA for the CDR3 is TGTGCCAGTAGTATCGCCTCGACAGGGAACGCCTACGAGCAGTACTTC.

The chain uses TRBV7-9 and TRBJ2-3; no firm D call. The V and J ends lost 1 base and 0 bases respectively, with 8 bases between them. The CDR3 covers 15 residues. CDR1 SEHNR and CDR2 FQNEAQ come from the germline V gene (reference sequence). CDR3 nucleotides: TGTGCCAGCAGCTTAGGACAAAGTAGCACAGATACGCAGTATTTT. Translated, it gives CASSLGQSSTDTQYF.

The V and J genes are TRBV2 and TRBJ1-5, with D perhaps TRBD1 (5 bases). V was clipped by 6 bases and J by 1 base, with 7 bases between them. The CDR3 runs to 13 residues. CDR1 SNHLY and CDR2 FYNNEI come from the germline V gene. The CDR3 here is CASSDSSNQPQHF. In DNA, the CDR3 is TGTGCCAGCAGCGACAGCAGCAATCAGCCCCAGCATTTT.

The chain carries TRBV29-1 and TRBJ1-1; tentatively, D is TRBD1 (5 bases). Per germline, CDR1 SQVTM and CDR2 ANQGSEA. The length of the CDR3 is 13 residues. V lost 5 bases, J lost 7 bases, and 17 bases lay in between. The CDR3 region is CSVKKGALGEAFF. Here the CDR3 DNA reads TGCAGCGTTAAAAAAGGGGCCTTAGGTGAAGCTTTCTTT.

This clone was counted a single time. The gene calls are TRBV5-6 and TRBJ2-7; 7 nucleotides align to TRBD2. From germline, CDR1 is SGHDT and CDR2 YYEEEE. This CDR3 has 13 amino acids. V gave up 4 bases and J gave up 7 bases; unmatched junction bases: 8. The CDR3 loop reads CASSPRRGMEQYF. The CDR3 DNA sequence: TGTGCCAGCAGCCCAAGGCGGGGGATGGAGCAGTACTTC.

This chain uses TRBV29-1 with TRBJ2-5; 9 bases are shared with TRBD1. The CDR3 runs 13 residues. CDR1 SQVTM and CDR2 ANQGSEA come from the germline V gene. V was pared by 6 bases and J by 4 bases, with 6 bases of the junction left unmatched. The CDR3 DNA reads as TGCAGCGTCAACGACAGGGGGGGAGAGACCCAGTACTTC. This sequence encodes CSVNDRGGETQYF.

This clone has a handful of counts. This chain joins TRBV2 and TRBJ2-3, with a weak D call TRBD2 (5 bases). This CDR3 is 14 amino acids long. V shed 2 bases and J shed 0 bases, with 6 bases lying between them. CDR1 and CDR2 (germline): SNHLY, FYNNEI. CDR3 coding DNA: TGTGCCAGCAGTGAATCGGGGAGCACAGATACGCAGTATTTT. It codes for CASSESGSTDTQYF. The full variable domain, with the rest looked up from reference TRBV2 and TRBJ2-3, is EPEVTQTPSHQVTQMGQEVILRCVPISNHLYFYWYRQILGQKVEFLVSFYNNEISEKSEIFDDQFSVERPDGSNFTLKIRSTKLEDSAMYFCASSESGSTDTQYFGPGTRLTVL.

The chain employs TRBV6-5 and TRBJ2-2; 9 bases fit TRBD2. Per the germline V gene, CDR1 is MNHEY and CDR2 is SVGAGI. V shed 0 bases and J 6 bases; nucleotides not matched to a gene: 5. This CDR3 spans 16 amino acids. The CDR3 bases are TGTGCCAGCAGTTACTCGATTTTAGCGGGAGCCGGGGAGCTGTTTTTT. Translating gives CASSYSILAGAGELFF.

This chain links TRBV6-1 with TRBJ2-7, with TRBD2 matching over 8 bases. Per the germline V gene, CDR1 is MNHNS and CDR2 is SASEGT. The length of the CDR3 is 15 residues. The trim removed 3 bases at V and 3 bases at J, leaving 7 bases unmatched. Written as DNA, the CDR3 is TGTGCCAGCAGTGAGCTGAAGCGGGAGCTCTACGAGCAGTACTTC. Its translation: CASSELKRELYEQYF.

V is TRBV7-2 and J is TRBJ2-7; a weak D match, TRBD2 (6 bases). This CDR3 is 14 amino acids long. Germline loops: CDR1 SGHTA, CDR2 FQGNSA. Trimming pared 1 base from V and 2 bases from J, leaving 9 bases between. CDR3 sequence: CASSLGSGPYEQYF. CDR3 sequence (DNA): TGTGCCAGCAGCTTAGGCAGCGGGCCCTACGAGCAGTACTTC.

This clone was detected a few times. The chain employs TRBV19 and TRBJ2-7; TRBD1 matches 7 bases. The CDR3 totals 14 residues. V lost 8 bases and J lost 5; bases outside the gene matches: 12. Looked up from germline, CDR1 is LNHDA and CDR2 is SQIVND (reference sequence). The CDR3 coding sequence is TGTGCCAGTGACGCAGGGGGTCATAGCGACGAGCAGTACTTC. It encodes CASDAGGHSDEQYF.

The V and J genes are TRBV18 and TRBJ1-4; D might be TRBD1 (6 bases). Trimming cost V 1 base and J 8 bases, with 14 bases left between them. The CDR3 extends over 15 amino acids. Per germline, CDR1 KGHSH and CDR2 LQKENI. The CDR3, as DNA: TGTGCCAGCTCACCACAAGGGGGAACAGGCGAAAAACTGTTTTTT. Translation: CASSPQGGTGEKLFF.

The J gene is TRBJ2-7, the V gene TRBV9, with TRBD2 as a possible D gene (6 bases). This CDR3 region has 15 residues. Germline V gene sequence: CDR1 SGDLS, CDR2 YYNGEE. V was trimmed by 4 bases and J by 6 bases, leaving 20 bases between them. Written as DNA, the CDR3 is TGTGCCAGCAGCCCCCGCCCCGAACTAGCCGGCGAGCAGTACTTC. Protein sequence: CASSPRPELAGEQYF.

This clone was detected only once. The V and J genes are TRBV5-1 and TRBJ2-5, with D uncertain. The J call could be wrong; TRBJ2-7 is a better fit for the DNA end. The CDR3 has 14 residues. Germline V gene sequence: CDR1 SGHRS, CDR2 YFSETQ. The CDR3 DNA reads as TGCGCCAGCAGCTTGGAGCCGGGTTCCTACGAGCAGTACTTC. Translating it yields CASSLEPGSYEQYF.

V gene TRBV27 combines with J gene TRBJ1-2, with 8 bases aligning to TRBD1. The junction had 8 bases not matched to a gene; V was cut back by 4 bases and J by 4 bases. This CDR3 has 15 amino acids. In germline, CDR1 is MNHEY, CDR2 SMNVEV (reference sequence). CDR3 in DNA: TGTGCCAGCAGTTCAAACAGGGGGAGGTTCTATGGCTACACCTTC. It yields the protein CASSSNRGRFYGYTF.

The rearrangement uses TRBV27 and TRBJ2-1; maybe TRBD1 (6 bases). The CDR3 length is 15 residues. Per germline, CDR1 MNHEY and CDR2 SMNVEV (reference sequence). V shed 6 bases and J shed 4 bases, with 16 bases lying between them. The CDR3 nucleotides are TGTGCCAGCAGAGATTCCGGGACACAGTACAATGAGCAGTTCTTC. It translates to CASRDSGTQYNEQFF.

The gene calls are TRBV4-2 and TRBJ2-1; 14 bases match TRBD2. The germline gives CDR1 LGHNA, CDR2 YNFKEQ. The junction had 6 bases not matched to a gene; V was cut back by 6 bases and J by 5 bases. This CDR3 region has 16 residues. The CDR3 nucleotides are TGTGCCAGCAGGTTATCGGGACTAGCGGGAGACAATGAGCAGTTCTTC. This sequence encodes CASRLSGLAGDNEQFF.

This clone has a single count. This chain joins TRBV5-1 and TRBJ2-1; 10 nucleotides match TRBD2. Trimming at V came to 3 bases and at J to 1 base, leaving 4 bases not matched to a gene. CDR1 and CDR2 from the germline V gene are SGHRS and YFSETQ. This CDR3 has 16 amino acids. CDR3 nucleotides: TGCGCCAGCAGCTGGCCGACTAGCGGGTCCTACAATGAGCAGTTCTTC. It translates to CASSWPTSGSYNEQFF.

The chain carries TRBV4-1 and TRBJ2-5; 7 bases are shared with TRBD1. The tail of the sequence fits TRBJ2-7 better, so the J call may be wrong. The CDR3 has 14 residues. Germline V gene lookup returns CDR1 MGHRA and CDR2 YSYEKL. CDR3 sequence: CASSQRQGRYEQYF. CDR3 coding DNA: TGCGCCAGCAGCCAGCGACAGGGCCGATACGAGCAGTACTTC.

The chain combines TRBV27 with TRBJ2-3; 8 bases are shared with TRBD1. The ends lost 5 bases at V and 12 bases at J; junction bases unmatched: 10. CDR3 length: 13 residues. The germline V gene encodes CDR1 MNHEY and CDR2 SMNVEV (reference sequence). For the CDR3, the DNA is TGTGCCAGCAGTGATATCGGACAGGGTATTCAGTATTTT. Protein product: CASSDIGQGIQYF.

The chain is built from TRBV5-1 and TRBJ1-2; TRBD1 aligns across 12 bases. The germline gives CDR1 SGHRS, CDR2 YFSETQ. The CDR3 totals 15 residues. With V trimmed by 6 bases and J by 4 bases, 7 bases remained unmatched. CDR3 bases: TGCGCCAGCAAAACCGGGACAGGGGGCACCTATGGCTACACCTTC. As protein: CASKTGTGGTYGYTF.

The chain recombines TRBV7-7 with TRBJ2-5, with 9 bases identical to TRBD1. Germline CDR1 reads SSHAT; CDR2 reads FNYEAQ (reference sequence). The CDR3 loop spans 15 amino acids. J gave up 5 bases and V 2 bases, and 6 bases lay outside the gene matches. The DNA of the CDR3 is TGTGCCAGCAGCTTAAACACAGGGGGCGTTGAGACCCAGTACTTC. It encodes CASSLNTGGVETQYF.

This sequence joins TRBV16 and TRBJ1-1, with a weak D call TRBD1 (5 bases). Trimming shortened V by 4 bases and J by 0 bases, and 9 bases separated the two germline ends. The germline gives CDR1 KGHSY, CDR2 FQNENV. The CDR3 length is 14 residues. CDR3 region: CASSPRQMNTEAFF. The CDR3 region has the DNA TGTGCCAGCAGCCCCCGACAGATGAACACTGAAGCTTTCTTT.

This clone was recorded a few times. In nucleotides, the CDR3 is TGTGCCAGCAGTGAAGGGACAGGGAGCACAGATACGCAGTATTTT. Translation: CASSEGTGSTDTQYF. The rearrangement uses TRBV2 and TRBJ2-3, with 8 nucleotides matching TRBD1. CDR3 length: 15 residues. Trimming removed 1 base from V and 0 bases from J; junction bases left unmatched: 0. Per the germline V gene, CDR1 is SNHLY and CDR2 is FYNNEI.

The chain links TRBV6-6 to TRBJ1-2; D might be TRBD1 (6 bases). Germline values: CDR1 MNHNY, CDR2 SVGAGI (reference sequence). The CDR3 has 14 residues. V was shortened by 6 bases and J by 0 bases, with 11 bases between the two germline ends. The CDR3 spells CASRISGANYGYTF. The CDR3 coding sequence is TGTGCCAGCAGAATATCAGGGGCTAACTATGGCTACACCTTC.